This paragraph covers one T cell receptor (beta chain) sequence. These data belong to a study of blood T cell repertoires in COVID-19. The overall study: COVID-19 samples, acute and convalescent, were from the United States, Italy and Spain. From T cells, B-cell-depleted T cells, or PBMCs came the material, which was cDNA or gDNA.

The CDR3 length is 15 residues. The V gene lost 2 bases and the J gene lost 0 bases, with 9 bases spanning the gap. From germline, CDR1 is SGHNT and CDR2 YYREEE (reference sequence). In the original analysis: Reference gene primer amplification in the assay estimated nucleated cell counts. Profiling relied on immunoSEQ multiplex PCR, and the TCRdb table lists in-frame clones only, not all of them. V and J calls and clone size are given by that table; D and trimming were obtained from the DNA. The table records approximately 50,000 clones, over 70% of them present only once. The material sequenced was peripheral blood. The source is a human donor in a cohort sampled during active COVID-19. V gene TRBV5-4 combines with J gene TRBJ2-1; D unresolved. CDR3 coding DNA: TGTGCCAGCAGCTTAAGCGTTAGCTCCTACAATGAGCAGTTCTTC. This translates into CASSLSVSSYNEQFF.